These T cell receptor beta chains were read from a single sample in a study of radiation and T cells in renal cell carcinoma. This table comes from immunoSEQ multiplex PCR, and its TCRdb copy is limited to in-frame clones, with some not included. Among about 61,000 clones listed, 65% to 85% were seen once. This specimen consisted of blood, obtained from a patient whose treatment included radiotherapy and nephrectomy. The receptor source for this set is a man in his fifties or sixties with renal cell carcinoma. Each CDR3 is given without its conserved first and last residue. Rows may omit the clone size; those that give it use once, few, many or a size class.

V gene | clone size | CDR3 protein
TRBV9 | NA | ASSVRWESHEQF
TRBV7-8 | NA | ASSWGRQNTEAF
TRBV2 | once | ASGIDSEQF
TRBV11-3 | NA | ASSLKAGMSEAF
TRBV2 | NA | ASSLRTSGSHDSKF
TRBV5-1 | NA | ASSVGQGAVGEQY
TRBV6-1 | NA | ASASASGELF
TRBV19 | few | ASSPGQENTEAF
TRBV25-1 | NA | ASSKEGRAGGYT
TRBV7-8 | NA | ASSLVGSNTEAF
TRBV4-1 | NA | ASSQERGGSYEQY
TRBV6-1 | NA | ASSRGQETQY
TRBV19 | NA | ASAVLGTDTQY
TRBV5-5 | NA | ASSPQSYGYT
TRBV5-4 | NA | ASSARDSVNTEAF
TRBV29-1 | NA | SVLTGLQETQY
TRBV30 | few | ALLEETSGYTDTQY
TRBV11-2 | NA | ASSASLNEQF
TRBV6-1 | NA | ASIRGYNSPLH
TRBV7-9 | NA | AGLGHRDTQY
TRBV6-6 | NA | ASSYSIQLQETQY